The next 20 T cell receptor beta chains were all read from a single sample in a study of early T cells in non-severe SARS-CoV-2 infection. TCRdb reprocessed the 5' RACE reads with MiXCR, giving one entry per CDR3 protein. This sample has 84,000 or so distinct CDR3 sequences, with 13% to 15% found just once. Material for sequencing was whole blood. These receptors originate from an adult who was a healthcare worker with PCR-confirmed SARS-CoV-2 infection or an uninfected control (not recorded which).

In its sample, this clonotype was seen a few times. The CDR3 is CASSQERPGGEAFF. The CDR3 DNA sequence: TGTGCCAGCAGCCAAGAACGCCCGGGCGGGGAAGCTTTCTTT. The rearrangement joins TRBV3-1 to TRBJ1-1; no firm D call. Germline values: CDR1 LGHDT, CDR2 YNNKEL (reference sequence). The CDR3 runs 14 residues. The germline V and J ends were trimmed by 0 bases and 8 bases, with 13 bases remaining between them.

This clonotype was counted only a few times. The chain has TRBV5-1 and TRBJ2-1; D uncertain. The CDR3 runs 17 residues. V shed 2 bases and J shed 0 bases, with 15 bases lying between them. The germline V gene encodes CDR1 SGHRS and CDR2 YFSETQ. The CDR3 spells CASSLIDTPSSYNEQFF. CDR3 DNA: TGCGCCAGCAGCTTAATAGACACCCCTAGCTCCTACAATGAGCAGTTCTTC. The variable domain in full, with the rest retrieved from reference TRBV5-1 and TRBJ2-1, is KAGVTQTPRYLIKTRGQQVTLSCSPISGHRSVSWYQQTPGQGLQFLFEYFSETQRNKGNFPGRFSGRQFSNSRSEMNVSTLELGDSALYLCASSLIDTPSSYNEQFFGPGTRLTVL.

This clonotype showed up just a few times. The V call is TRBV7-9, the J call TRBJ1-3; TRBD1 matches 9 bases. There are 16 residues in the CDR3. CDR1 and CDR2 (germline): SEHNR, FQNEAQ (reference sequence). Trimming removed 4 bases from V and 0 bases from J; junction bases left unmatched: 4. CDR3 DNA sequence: TGTGCCAGCAGCTCACAGGGGGCCATCTCTGGAAACACCATATATTTT. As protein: CASSSQGAISGNTIYF.

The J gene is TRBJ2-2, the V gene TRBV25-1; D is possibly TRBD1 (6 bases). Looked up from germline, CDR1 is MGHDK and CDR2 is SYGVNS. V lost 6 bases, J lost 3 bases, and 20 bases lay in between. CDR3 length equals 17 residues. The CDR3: CASRTNRARSDTGELFF. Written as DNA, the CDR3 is TGTGCCAGCAGGACCAACAGGGCCCGGAGCGACACCGGGGAGCTGTTTTTT.

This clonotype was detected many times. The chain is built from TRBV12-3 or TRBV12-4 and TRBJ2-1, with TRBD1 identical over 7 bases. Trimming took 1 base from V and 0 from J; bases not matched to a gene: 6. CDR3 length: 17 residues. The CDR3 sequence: CASSLGGQTLSYNEQFF. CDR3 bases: TGTGCCAGCAGTTTAGGGGGACAGACTCTCTCCTACAATGAGCAGTTCTTC.

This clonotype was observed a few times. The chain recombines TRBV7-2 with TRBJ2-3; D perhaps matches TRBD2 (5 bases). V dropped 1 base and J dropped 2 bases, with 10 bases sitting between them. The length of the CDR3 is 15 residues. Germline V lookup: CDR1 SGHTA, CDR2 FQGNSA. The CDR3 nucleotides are TGTGCCAGCAGCTTAGGCGCGGAGGACACAGATACGCAGTATTTT. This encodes CASSLGAEDTDTQYF. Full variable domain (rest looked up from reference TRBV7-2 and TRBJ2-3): GAGVSQSPSNKVTEKGKDVELRCDPISGHTALYWYRQSLGQGLEFLIYFQGNSAPDKSGLPSDRFSAERTGGSVSTLTIQRTQQEDSAVYLCASSLGAEDTDTQYFGPGTRLTVL.

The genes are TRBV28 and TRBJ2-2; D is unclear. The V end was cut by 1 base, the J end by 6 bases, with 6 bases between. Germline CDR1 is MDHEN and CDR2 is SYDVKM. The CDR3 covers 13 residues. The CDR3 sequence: CASSLFVAGELFF. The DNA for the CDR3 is TGTGCCAGCAGTTTATTTGTTGCCGGGGAGCTGTTTTTT.

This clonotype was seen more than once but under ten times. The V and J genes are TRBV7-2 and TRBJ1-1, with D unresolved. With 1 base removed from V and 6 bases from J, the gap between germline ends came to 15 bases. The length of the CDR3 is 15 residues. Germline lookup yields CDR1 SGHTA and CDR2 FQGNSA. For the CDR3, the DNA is TGTGCCAGCAGCTTAGTTTGGGTGAGAATCGCTGAAGCTTTCTTT. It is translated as CASSLVWVRIAEAFF.

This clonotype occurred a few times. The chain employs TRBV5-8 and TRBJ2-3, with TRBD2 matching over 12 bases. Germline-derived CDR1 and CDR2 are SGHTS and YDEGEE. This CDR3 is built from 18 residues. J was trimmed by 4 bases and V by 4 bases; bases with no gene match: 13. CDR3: CASSLGQGLAGGPDTQYF. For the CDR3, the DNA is TGTGCCAGCAGCCTCGGACAGGGCCTAGCGGGGGGGCCAGATACGCAGTATTTT.

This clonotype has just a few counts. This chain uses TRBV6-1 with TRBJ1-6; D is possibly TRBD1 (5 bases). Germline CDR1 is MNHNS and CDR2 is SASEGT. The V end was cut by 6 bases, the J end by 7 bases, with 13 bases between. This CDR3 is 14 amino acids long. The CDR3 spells CASRTVRGNSPLHF. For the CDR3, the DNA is TGTGCCAGCAGGACGGTAAGGGGAAATTCACCCCTCCACTTT.

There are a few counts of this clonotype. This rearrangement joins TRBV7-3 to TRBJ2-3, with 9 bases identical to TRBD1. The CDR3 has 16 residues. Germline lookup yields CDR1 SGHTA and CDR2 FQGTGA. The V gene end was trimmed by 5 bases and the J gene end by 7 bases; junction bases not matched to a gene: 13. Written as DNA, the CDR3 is TGTGCCAGCAGCCTCAACCCGGGACAGGGCGCGCATACGCAGTATTTT. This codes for CASSLNPGQGAHTQYF.

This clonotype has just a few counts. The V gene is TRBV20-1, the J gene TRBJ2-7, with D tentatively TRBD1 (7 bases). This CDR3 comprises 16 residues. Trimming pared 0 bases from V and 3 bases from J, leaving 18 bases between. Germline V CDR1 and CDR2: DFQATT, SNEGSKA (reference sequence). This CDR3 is CSARDLVGGGGYEQYF. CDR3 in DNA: TGCAGTGCTAGAGATCTGGTCGGAGGGGGCGGCTACGAGCAGTACTTC.

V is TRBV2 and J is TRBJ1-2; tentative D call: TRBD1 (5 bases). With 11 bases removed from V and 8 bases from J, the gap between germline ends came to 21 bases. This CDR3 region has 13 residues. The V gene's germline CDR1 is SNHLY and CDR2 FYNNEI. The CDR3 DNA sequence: TGTGCCGGGACTGTTTGGCAGGGAGGCGGCTACACCTTC. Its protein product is CAGTVWQGGGYTF.

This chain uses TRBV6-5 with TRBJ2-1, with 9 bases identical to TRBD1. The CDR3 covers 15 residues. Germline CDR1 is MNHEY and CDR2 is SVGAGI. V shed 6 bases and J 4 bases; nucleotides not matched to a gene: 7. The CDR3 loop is CASRLTGGEYNEQFF. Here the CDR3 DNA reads TGTGCCAGCAGGTTAACAGGGGGCGAGTACAATGAGCAGTTCTTC.

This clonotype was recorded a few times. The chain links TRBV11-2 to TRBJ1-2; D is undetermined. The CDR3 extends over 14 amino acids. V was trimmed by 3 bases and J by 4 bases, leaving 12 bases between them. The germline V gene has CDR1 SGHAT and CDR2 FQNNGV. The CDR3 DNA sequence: TGTGCCAGCAGCTTCCACGCGGAAAGCTATGGCTACACCTTC. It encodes CASSFHAESYGYTF. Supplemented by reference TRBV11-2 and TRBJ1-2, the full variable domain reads EAGVAQSPRYKIIEKRQSVAFWCNPISGHATLYWYQQILGQGPKLLIQFQNNGVVDDSQLPKDRFSAERLKGVDSTLKIQPAKLEDSAVYLCASSFHAESYGYTFGSGTRLTVV.

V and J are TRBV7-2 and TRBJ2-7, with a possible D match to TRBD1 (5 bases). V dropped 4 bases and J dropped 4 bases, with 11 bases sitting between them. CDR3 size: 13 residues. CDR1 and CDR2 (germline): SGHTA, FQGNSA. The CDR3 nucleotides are TGTGCCAGCAGCTCGACCCCAGGGTACGAGCAGTACTTC. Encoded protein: CASSSTPGYEQYF.

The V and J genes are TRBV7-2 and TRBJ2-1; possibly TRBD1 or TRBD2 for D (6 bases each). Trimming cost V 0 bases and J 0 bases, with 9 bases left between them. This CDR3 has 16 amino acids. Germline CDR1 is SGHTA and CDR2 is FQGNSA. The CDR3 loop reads CASSLAGGISYNEQFF. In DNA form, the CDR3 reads TGTGCCAGCAGCTTAGCGGGGGGCATCTCCTACAATGAGCAGTTCTTC.

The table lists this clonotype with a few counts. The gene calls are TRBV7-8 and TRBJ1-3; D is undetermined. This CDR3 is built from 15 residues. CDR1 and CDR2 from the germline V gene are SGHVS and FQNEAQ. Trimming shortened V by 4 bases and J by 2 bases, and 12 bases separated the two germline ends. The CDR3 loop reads CASSSSRTAGNTIYF. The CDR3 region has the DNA TGTGCCAGCAGCTCCTCTCGGACGGCTGGAAACACCATATATTTT.

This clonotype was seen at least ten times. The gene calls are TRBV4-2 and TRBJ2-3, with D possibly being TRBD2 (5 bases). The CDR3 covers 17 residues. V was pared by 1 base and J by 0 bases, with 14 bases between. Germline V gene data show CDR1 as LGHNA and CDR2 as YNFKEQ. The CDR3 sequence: CASSQGSRGLSTDTQYF. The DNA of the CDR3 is TGTGCCAGCAGCCAAGGATCGCGCGGGCTAAGCACAGATACGCAGTATTTT.

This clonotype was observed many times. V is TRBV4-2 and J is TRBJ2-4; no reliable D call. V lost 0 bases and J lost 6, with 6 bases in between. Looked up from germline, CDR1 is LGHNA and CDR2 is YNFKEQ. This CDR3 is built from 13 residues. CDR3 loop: CASSQESVNIQYF. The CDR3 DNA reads TGTGCCAGCAGCCAAGAGTCGGTAAACATTCAGTACTTC.